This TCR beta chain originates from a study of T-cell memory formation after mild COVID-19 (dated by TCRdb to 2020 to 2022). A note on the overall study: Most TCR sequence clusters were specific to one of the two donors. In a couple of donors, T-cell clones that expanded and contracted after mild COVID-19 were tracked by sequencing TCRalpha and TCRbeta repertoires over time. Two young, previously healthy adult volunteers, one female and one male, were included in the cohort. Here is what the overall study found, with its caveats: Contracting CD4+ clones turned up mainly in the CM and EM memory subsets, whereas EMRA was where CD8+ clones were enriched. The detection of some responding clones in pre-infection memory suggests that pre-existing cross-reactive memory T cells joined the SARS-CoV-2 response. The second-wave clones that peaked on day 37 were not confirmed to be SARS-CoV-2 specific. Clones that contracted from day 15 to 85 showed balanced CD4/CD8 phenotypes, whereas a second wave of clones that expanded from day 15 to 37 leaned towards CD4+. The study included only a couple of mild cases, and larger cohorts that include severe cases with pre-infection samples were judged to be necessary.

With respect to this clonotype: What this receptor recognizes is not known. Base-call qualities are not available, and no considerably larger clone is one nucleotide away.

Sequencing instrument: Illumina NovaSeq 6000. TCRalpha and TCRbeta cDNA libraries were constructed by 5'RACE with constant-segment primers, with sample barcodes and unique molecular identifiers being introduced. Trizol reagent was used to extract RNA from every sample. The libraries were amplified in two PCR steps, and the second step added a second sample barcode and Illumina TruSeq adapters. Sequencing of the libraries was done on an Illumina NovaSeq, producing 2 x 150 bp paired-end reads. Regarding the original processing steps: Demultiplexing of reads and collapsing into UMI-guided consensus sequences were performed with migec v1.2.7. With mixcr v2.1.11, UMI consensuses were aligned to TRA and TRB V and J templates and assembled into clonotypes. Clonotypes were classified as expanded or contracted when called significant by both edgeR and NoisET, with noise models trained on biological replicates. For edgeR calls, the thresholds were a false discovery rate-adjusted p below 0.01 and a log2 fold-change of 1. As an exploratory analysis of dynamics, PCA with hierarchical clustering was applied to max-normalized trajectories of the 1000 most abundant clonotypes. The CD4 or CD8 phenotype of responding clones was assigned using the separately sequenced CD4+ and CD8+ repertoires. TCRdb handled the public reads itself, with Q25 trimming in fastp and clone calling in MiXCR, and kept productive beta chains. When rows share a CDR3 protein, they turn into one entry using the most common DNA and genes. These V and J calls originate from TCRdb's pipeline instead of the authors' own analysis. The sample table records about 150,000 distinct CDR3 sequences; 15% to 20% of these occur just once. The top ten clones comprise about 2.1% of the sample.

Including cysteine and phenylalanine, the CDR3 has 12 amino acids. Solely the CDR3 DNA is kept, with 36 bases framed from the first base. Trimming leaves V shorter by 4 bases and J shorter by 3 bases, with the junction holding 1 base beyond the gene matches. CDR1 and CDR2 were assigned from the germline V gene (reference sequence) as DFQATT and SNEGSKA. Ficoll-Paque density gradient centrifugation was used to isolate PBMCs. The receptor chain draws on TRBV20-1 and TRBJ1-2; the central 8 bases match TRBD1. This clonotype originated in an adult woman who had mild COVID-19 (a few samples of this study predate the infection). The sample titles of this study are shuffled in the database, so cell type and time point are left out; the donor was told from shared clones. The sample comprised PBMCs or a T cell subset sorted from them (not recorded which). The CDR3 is CSATGGDYGYTF. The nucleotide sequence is TGCAGTGCTACAGGGGGCGACTATGGCTACACCTTC.